A selection of T cell receptor beta chains follows, all from one sample in a study of control samples from healthy donors and cancer patients. Only in-frame clones appear in the TCRdb table, and some are missing; sequencing was by immunoSEQ multiplex PCR. The table shows about 76,000 clones, with about 89% occurring only once. What was sequenced was PBMCs. These receptors all come from a woman between 45 and 65 years old with colorectal cancer. Both conserved end residues are part of each CDR3. Fields, in order: V gene, clone size, D gene, J gene, CDR3 DNA, CDR3 protein. A D gene is named only where the DNA matches it firmly. For some rows the clone size is stated as once, few or many, or as a class when expanded; others skip it.

V gene: TRBV20-1
clone size: NA
D gene: NA
J gene: TRBJ2-1
CDR3 DNA: TGCAGTGCTAGTGTACAAGGGGCGGTGAATGAGCAGTTCTTC
CDR3 protein: CSASVQGAVNEQFF

V gene: TRBV27
clone size: NA
D gene: TRBD1
J gene: TRBJ1-6
CDR3 DNA: TGTGCCAGCAGTCGACAGGGGGCCGTTAATTCACCCCTCCACTTT
CDR3 protein: CASSRQGAVNSPLHF

V gene: TRBV7-3
clone size: NA
D gene: NA
J gene: TRBJ1-2
CDR3 DNA: TGTGCCAGCAGCTACGGACCGGAGGGACGGGGCTATGGCTACACCTTC
CDR3 protein: CASSYGPEGRGYGYTF

V gene: TRBV6-5
clone size: few
D gene: NA
J gene: TRBJ1-5
CDR3 DNA: TGTGCCAGCAGTTACGGGGCAGATCAGCCCCAGCATTTT
CDR3 protein: CASSYGADQPQHF

V gene: TRBV19
clone size: NA
D gene: NA
J gene: TRBJ1-1
CDR3 DNA: TGTGCCAGTAAGGCGAACACTGAAGCTTTCTTT
CDR3 protein: CASKANTEAFF

V gene: TRBV6-1
clone size: NA
D gene: TRBD1
J gene: TRBJ1-5
CDR3 DNA: TGTGCCAGCAGTGCTGAGGGCGGGACAGGGGGGAGGCAGCCCCAGCATTTT
CDR3 protein: CASSAEGGTGGRQPQHF

V gene: TRBV29-1
clone size: NA
D gene: NA
J gene: TRBJ2-2
CDR3 DNA: TGCAGCGTTGGGACCGGGGAGCTGTTTTTT
CDR3 protein: CSVGTGELFF

V gene: TRBV12-3/TRBV12-4
clone size: NA
D gene: NA
J gene: TRBJ2-3
CDR3 DNA: TGTGCCAGCAGCCCCGGGCTCGCCGTCCAGTATTTT
CDR3 protein: CASSPGLAVQYF

V gene: TRBV9
clone size: NA
D gene: NA
J gene: TRBJ2-1
CDR3 DNA: TGTGCCAGCAGTGGGGATGAGCAGTTCTTC
CDR3 protein: CASSGDEQFF

V gene: TRBV10-2
clone size: NA
D gene: NA
J gene: TRBJ1-1
CDR3 DNA: TGCGCCAGCTCCACGGGTTCGAACACTGAAGCTTTCTTT
CDR3 protein: CASSTGSNTEAFF

V gene: TRBV7-3
clone size: NA
D gene: TRBD1
J gene: TRBJ2-2
CDR3 DNA: TGTGCCAGCAGCTCGGGACAGCACACCGGGGAGCTGTTTTTT
CDR3 protein: CASSSGQHTGELFF

V gene: TRBV18
clone size: NA
D gene: NA
J gene: TRBJ2-5
CDR3 DNA: TGTGCCAGCTCACCCGGTCCAGGGGCCCAGTACTTC
CDR3 protein: CASSPGPGAQYF

V gene: TRBV10-3
clone size: once
D gene: TRBD1
J gene: TRBJ2-3
CDR3 DNA: TGTGCCACCACGACAGGGATTAGCACAGATACGCAGTATTTT
CDR3 protein: CATTTGISTDTQYF

V gene: TRBV5-1
clone size: NA
D gene: TRBD1
J gene: TRBJ2-5
CDR3 DNA: TGCGCCAGCAGCTTCCGACAGGGAGAGACCCAGTACTTC
CDR3 protein: CASSFRQGETQYF

V gene: TRBV7-2
clone size: NA
D gene: TRBD2
J gene: TRBJ2-1
CDR3 DNA: TGTGCCAGCAGCTTCAACCGCGGGGGGGCCTATGAGCAGTTCTTC
CDR3 protein: CASSFNRGGAYEQFF

V gene: TRBV21-1
clone size: NA
D gene: NA
J gene: TRBJ2-5
CDR3 DNA: TGTGCCAGCAGCAATGATTCTAAGGGACCCCCTGAGGAGACCCAGTACTTC
CDR3 protein: CASSNDSKGPPEETQYF

V gene: TRBV7-2
clone size: NA
D gene: NA
J gene: TRBJ2-2
CDR3 DNA: TGTGCCAGCAGCCAAAGAAACACCGGGGAGCTGTTTTTT
CDR3 protein: CASSQRNTGELFF

V gene: TRBV6-5
clone size: NA
D gene: NA
J gene: TRBJ1-5
CDR3 DNA: TGTGCCAGCAGCCCGAATAGCAATCAGCCCCAGCATTTT
CDR3 protein: CASSPNSNQPQHF

V gene: TRBV5-6
clone size: NA
D gene: NA
J gene: TRBJ2-3
CDR3 DNA: TGTGCCAGCAGCTTGTGGTCTACTAGCACAGATACGCAGTATTTT
CDR3 protein: CASSLWSTSTDTQYF

V gene: TRBV5-5
clone size: NA
D gene: NA
J gene: TRBJ1-1
CDR3 DNA: TGTGCCAGCAGCTTGTATTCAGGACTGAACACTGAAGCTTTCTTT
CDR3 protein: CASSLYSGLNTEAFF

V gene: TRBV9
clone size: NA
D gene: TRBD1
J gene: TRBJ1-2
CDR3 DNA: TGTGCCAGCACCCCCTGGGACAGGGGGATAATAGCCTATGGCTACACCTTC
CDR3 protein: CASTPWDRGIIAYGYTF

V gene: TRBV6-1
clone size: NA
D gene: NA
J gene: TRBJ1-6
CDR3 DNA: TGTGCCAGCAGTGAATTCGAGGGCAATTCACCCCTCCACTTT
CDR3 protein: CASSEFEGNSPLHF

V gene: TRBV4-3
clone size: NA
D gene: NA
J gene: TRBJ2-3
CDR3 DNA: TGCGCCAGCAGCCAAGATCGGAGCACAGATACGCAGTATTTT
CDR3 protein: CASSQDRSTDTQYF

V gene: TRBV5-6
clone size: NA
D gene: NA
J gene: TRBJ1-2
CDR3 DNA: TGTGCCAGCAGCTTGGCCACCGTGGGGGGTGGCTACACCTTC
CDR3 protein: CASSLATVGGGYTF

V gene: TRBV3-1/TRBV3-2
clone size: few
D gene: NA
J gene: TRBJ2-5
CDR3 DNA: TGTGCCAGCAGCTCAAAGACTAGATTTGGGGAGACCCAGTACTTC
CDR3 protein: CASSSKTRFGETQYF

V gene: TRBV9
clone size: NA
D gene: NA
J gene: TRBJ1-6
CDR3 DNA: TGTGCCAGCAGCTTCCCCGGGGGGGAAAGTAATTCACCCCTCCACTTT
CDR3 protein: CASSFPGGESNSPLHF

V gene: TRBV24-1
clone size: NA
D gene: NA
J gene: TRBJ2-1
CDR3 DNA: TGTGCCACCAGTGATCCCCGAGGGTCCTACAATGAGCAGTTCTTC
CDR3 protein: CATSDPRGSYNEQFF

V gene: TRBV18
clone size: NA
D gene: TRBD1
J gene: TRBJ2-1
CDR3 DNA: TGTGCCAGCTCGCCCGGGACAGGGGGATACAATGAGCAGTTCTTC
CDR3 protein: CASSPGTGGYNEQFF

V gene: TRBV10-3
clone size: once
D gene: NA
J gene: TRBJ2-3
CDR3 DNA: TGTGCCATCAGTGAAGAGAAGGGCCGGGGGGCCACAGATACGCAGTATTTT
CDR3 protein: CAISEEKGRGATDTQYF

V gene: TRBV5-6
clone size: NA
D gene: NA
J gene: TRBJ1-2
CDR3 DNA: TGTGCCAGCAGCCCTACAGGGATCAACTATGGCTACACCTTC
CDR3 protein: CASSPTGINYGYTF

V gene: TRBV28
clone size: NA
D gene: NA
J gene: TRBJ2-2
CDR3 DNA: TGTGCCAGCAGTTTGGACCTCGTGAACACCGGGGAGCTGTTTTTT
CDR3 protein: CASSLDLVNTGELFF

V gene: TRBV7-3
clone size: NA
D gene: NA
J gene: TRBJ2-2
CDR3 DNA: TGTGCCAGCAGCCCCCGGACCGGCTTAGGGTGGACCGGGGAGCTGTTTTTT
CDR3 protein: CASSPRTGLGWTGELFF

V gene: TRBV30
clone size: once
D gene: NA
J gene: TRBJ1-1
CDR3 DNA: TGTGCCTGGGGGAGGGGTACTGAAGCTTTCTTT
CDR3 protein: CAWGRGTEAFF

V gene: TRBV27
clone size: NA
D gene: TRBD1
J gene: TRBJ1-2
CDR3 DNA: TGTGCCAGCAGTTTCCAGGGGGCAGGGGCCTATGGCTACACCTTC
CDR3 protein: CASSFQGAGAYGYTF

V gene: TRBV6-6
clone size: NA
D gene: NA
J gene: TRBJ1-2
CDR3 DNA: TGTGCCAGCAGTACGCAGGGGACGGCTATCTATGGCTACACCTTC
CDR3 protein: CASSTQGTAIYGYTF

V gene: TRBV4-3
clone size: NA
D gene: NA
J gene: TRBJ2-1
CDR3 DNA: TGCGCCAGCAGCCCAGGGGAGGGATACAATGAGCAGTTCTTC
CDR3 protein: CASSPGEGYNEQFF

V gene: TRBV28
clone size: NA
D gene: NA
J gene: TRBJ2-3
CDR3 DNA: TGTGCCAGCAGCTTGGCAGGGTTTGGCACAGATACGCAGTATTTT
CDR3 protein: CASSLAGFGTDTQYF

V gene: TRBV5-6
clone size: NA
D gene: NA
J gene: TRBJ1-4
CDR3 DNA: TGTGCCAGCAGCTTTTGGGGTAATGAAAAACTGTTTTTT
CDR3 protein: CASSFWGNEKLFF

V gene: TRBV27
clone size: NA
D gene: NA
J gene: TRBJ1-1
CDR3 DNA: TGTGCCAGCAGTTGGGGGGGGAACACTGAAGCTTTCTTT
CDR3 protein: CASSWGGNTEAFF

V gene: TRBV15
clone size: NA
D gene: TRBD1
J gene: TRBJ2-1
CDR3 DNA: TGTGCCACCAGCAGAAAGGGACAGGGGGCTGGTAATGAGCAGTTCTTC
CDR3 protein: CATSRKGQGAGNEQFF

V gene: TRBV7-2
clone size: NA
D gene: TRBD1
J gene: TRBJ2-3
CDR3 DNA: TGTGCCAGCAGCTCCCGGACAGGGAACACAGATACGCAGTATTTT
CDR3 protein: CASSSRTGNTDTQYF

V gene: TRBV27
clone size: NA
D gene: TRBD2
J gene: TRBJ2-3
CDR3 DNA: TGTGCCAGCAAAGGCGGGGGATCATGGGATACGCAGTATTTT
CDR3 protein: CASKGGGSWDTQYF

V gene: TRBV30
clone size: NA
D gene: NA
J gene: TRBJ1-1
CDR3 DNA: TGTGCCTGGAGTAAGGCAGGGGCACGCACTGAAGCTTTCTTT
CDR3 protein: CAWSKAGARTEAFF

V gene: TRBV3-1/TRBV3-2
clone size: NA
D gene: NA
J gene: TRBJ2-1
CDR3 DNA: TGTGCCAGCAGCCAGGGGTTAAGCTCCTACAATGAGCAGTTCTTC
CDR3 protein: CASSQGLSSYNEQFF

V gene: TRBV29-1
clone size: NA
D gene: NA
J gene: TRBJ1-3
CDR3 DNA: TGCAGCGTTACCGGCCTGGAAAACACCATATATTTT
CDR3 protein: CSVTGLENTIYF

V gene: TRBV3-1/TRBV3-2
clone size: NA
D gene: NA
J gene: TRBJ1-2
CDR3 DNA: TGTGCCAGCAGCCCCTCGGCAGGGAACTATGGCTACACCTTC
CDR3 protein: CASSPSAGNYGYTF

V gene: TRBV6-5
clone size: NA
D gene: NA
J gene: TRBJ1-2
CDR3 DNA: TGTGCCAGCAGCGGTGAAGGGGGAGCCAACTATGGCTACACCTTC
CDR3 protein: CASSGEGGANYGYTF

V gene: TRBV19
clone size: NA
D gene: NA
J gene: TRBJ2-3
CDR3 DNA: TGTGCCAGTAGTCGGGGGGCAGGCACAGATACGCAGTATTTT
CDR3 protein: CASSRGAGTDTQYF

V gene: TRBV6-5
clone size: NA
D gene: NA
J gene: TRBJ2-3
CDR3 DNA: TGTGCCAGCACCCTCTCCTCCACGGATACGCAGTATTTT
CDR3 protein: CASTLSSTDTQYF

V gene: TRBV9
clone size: few
D gene: TRBD1
J gene: TRBJ1-4
CDR3 DNA: TGTGCCAGCAGCGTAGCGACAGGGGGCTATGCAACTAATGAAAAACTGTTTTTT
CDR3 protein: CASSVATGGYATNEKLFF

V gene: TRBV19
clone size: NA
D gene: NA
J gene: TRBJ2-6
CDR3 DNA: TGTGCCAGTAGTAAAAGCTCGGACACGCTCTCTGGGGCCAACGTCCTGACTTTC
CDR3 protein: CASSKSSDTLSGANVLTF

V gene: TRBV3-1/TRBV3-2
clone size: NA
D gene: NA
J gene: TRBJ1-4
CDR3 DNA: TGTGCCAGCCACGAGGGGGGGGTCGGAAAACTGTTTTTT
CDR3 protein: CASHEGGVGKLFF

V gene: TRBV6-4
clone size: NA
D gene: NA
J gene: TRBJ2-2
CDR3 DNA: TGTGCCAGCAGTACCGGACATGGTTCCGCCGGGGAGCTGTTTTTT
CDR3 protein: CASSTGHGSAGELFF

V gene: TRBV6-5
clone size: NA
D gene: NA
J gene: TRBJ1-6
CDR3 DNA: TGTGCCAGCAGTCCTGGCGCGAAGCCTAATTCACCCCTCCACTTT
CDR3 protein: CASSPGAKPNSPLHF

V gene: TRBV19
clone size: NA
D gene: NA
J gene: TRBJ1-4
CDR3 DNA: TGTGCCAGTAGTACCCAGGGAAATGAAAAACTGTTTTTT
CDR3 protein: CASSTQGNEKLFF

V gene: TRBV4-1
clone size: NA
D gene: TRBD2
J gene: TRBJ2-2
CDR3 DNA: TGCGCCAGCAGCCAAGTGACGGGAGGATCCGGGGAGCTGTTTTTT
CDR3 protein: CASSQVTGGSGELFF

V gene: TRBV6-5
clone size: NA
D gene: NA
J gene: TRBJ1-2
CDR3 DNA: TGTGCCAGCAGCAAGAACCCAGGATACTATGGCTACACCTTC
CDR3 protein: CASSKNPGYYGYTF

V gene: TRBV21-1
clone size: few
D gene: NA
J gene: TRBJ2-2
CDR3 DNA: TGTGCCAGCAGCAAAAATGGGGTGGGGCTTAACACCGGGGAGCTGTTTTTT
CDR3 protein: CASSKNGVGLNTGELFF

V gene: TRBV12-3/TRBV12-4
clone size: NA
D gene: NA
J gene: TRBJ1-6
CDR3 DNA: TGTGCCAGCAACAAAAGGGGTGATTCACCCCTCCACTTT
CDR3 protein: CASNKRGDSPLHF